The clone carrying this T cell receptor (beta chain) has ten or more counts. Antigen unknown. Sequencing libraries for TCR beta were prepared with iRepertoire HTBI primers and Arm-PCR of CDR3 regions. From the multiplex PCR reads, TCRdb called clonotypes with MiXCR, one entry per CDR3 protein. Among a few hundred thousand distinct CDR3 sequences listed, 23% were seen once. The entry originates in a study of regulatory T cells in long-lasting Graves disease. Time point specified: persistent/refractory GD, antithyroid drugs over 5 years with positive TRAb. TCR sequences were obtained from RNA taken from PBMCs. Diagnosing Graves' disease relied on the American Thyroid Association guidelines. Study-level results: Persistent Graves' patients showed a TCR diversity that was lower than that of newly diagnosed ones. The number of shared public clonotypes was higher in persistent patients (approximately 2,600) than new patients (under 1,000).

This CDR3 region has 15 residues. Trimming shortened V by 2 bases and J by 4 bases, and 15 bases separated the two germline ends. Germline V gene lookup returns CDR1 MNHEY and CDR2 SVGAGI. The chain joins TRBV6-5 to TRBJ2-7, with TRBD2 as a possible D gene (6 bases). This clonotype was obtained from a female donor with Graves disease. Sequences were derived from peripheral blood mononuclear cells (PBMCs), sampled when the disease was refractory, from a patient treated with antithyroid drugs. CDR3 in DNA: TGTGCCAGCAGTTACAACGGCGGGATGAGGTACGAGCAGTACTTC. As protein: CASSYNGGMRYEQYF.